These 5 T cell receptor beta chains came from one sample sequenced in a study of cytotoxic CD8 clonotypes in ibrutinib-treated CLL. Libraries were prepared by immunoSEQ multiplex PCR; TCRdb keeps only in-frame clonotypes and omits some of them. Among approximately 67,000 clones listed, about 84% were seen once. Source: PBMCs, taken at disease progression, from a patient treated with ibrutinib. These receptors were collected from a human donor with chronic lymphocytic leukemia.

This sequence joins TRBV5-6 and TRBJ1-2; no definite D call. Per the germline V gene, CDR1 is SGHDT and CDR2 is YYEEEE. The V gene lost 2 bases and the J gene lost 2 bases, with 7 bases spanning the gap. The CDR3 is 13 residues long. The CDR3 spells CASSFEANYGYTF. The CDR3 nucleotides are TGTGCCAGCAGCTTTGAGGCCAACTATGGCTACACCTTC.

This chain links TRBV6-1 with TRBJ2-5, with 10 bases aligning to TRBD2. Looked up from germline, CDR1 is MNHNS and CDR2 is SASEGT. After removal of 1 base from V and 11 bases from J, the junction contained 10 bases not matched to a gene. This CDR3 has 15 amino acids. The CDR3 reads CASSEVAGGPGEQYF. Written as DNA, the CDR3 is TGTGCCAGCAGTGAAGTAGCGGGGGGACCTGGTGAGCAGTACTTC.

The chain carries TRBV4-1 and TRBJ2-7, with D perhaps matching TRBD1 (5 bases). V lost 4 bases, J lost 2 bases, and 9 bases lay in between. Looked up from germline, CDR1 is MGHRA and CDR2 is YSYEKL. CDR3 length: 13 amino acids. DNA of the CDR3: TGCGCCAGCAGCCTACAGGACACCTACGAGCAGTACTTC. Translated, it gives CASSLQDTYEQYF.

V and J are TRBV6-5 and TRBJ1-6, with D possibly being TRBD1 (6 bases). V was pared by 2 bases and J by 7 bases, with 15 bases between. CDR3 size: 16 residues. The V gene's germline CDR1 is MNHEY and CDR2 SVGAGI. CDR3 bases: TGTGCCAGCAGTTACGAGGGGGGCGCAAAAAATTCACCCCTCCACTTT. It codes for CASSYEGGAKNSPLHF.

The chain employs TRBV2 and TRBJ1-2, with D unresolved. Germline lookup yields CDR1 SNHLY and CDR2 FYNNEI. The V end was cut by 6 bases, the J end by 6 bases, with 11 bases between. This CDR3 contains 12 residues. The DNA of the CDR3 is TGTGCCAGCAGCCCGAGATACAATGGCTACACCTTC. Translated: CASSPRYNGYTF.